The 25 T cell receptor beta chains below all came from one sample that was sequenced in a study of blood T cell repertoires in COVID-19. The assay was immunoSEQ multiplex PCR, and TCRdb's table has in-frame clones only and misses some. The sample shows about 230,000 clones, about 85% of them seen only once. The sequenced sample was peripheral blood. The receptors were gathered from an elderly woman with active or convalescent COVID-19.

The chain couples TRBV18 to TRBJ1-1, with 9 bases lining up with TRBD1. The CDR3 consists of 13 residues. The trim removed 2 bases at V and 7 bases at J, leaving 2 bases unmatched. CDR1 is KGHSH and CDR2 is LQKENI in the germline V gene. CDR3 in amino acids: CASSPRQGGEAFF. Here the CDR3 DNA reads TGTGCCAGCTCACCAAGACAGGGGGGTGAAGCTTTCTTT.

CDR3 residues: CSTPGIAGVELQYF. In DNA form, the CDR3 reads TGCAGCACCCCAGGAATAGCGGGAGTTGAGTTGCAGTATTTT. The V and J genes are TRBV29-1 and TRBJ2-3; TRBD2 matches at 9 bases. The germline CDR1 and CDR2 sequences are SQVTM and ANQGSEA. The CDR3 runs 14 residues. V gave up 8 bases and J gave up 11 bases; unmatched junction bases: 17.

The genes are TRBV10-3 and TRBJ2-7, with 14 bases matching TRBD2. Trimming at V came to 4 bases and at J to 5 bases, leaving 4 bases not matched to a gene. The germline CDR1 and CDR2 sequences are ENHRY and SYGVKD. CDR3 length: 15 amino acids. The CDR3 protein is CAISGGLAGVDEQYF. The CDR3 DNA reads as TGTGCCATCAGTGGGGGACTAGCGGGAGTTGACGAGCAGTACTTC.

V gene TRBV5-1 combines with J gene TRBJ2-5; 9 nucleotides align to TRBD1. This CDR3 is 16 amino acids long. Germline assignment: CDR1 SGHRS and CDR2 YFSETQ. J was trimmed by 1 base and V by 1 base; bases with no gene match: 5. This CDR3 reads CASSLMRDRAQETQYF. Written as DNA, the CDR3 is TGCGCCAGCAGCTTGATGAGGGACAGGGCCCAAGAGACCCAGTACTTC.

The chain links TRBV28 to TRBJ1-2; D call uncertain. Germline V gene data show CDR1 as MDHEN and CDR2 as SYDVKM. With 7 bases removed from V and 4 bases from J, the gap between germline ends came to 10 bases. There are 12 residues in the CDR3. CDR3 in amino acids: CASTRLSYGYTF. DNA for the CDR3: TGTGCCAGCACCCGATTGAGCTATGGCTACACCTTC.

The chain joins TRBV6-2 or TRBV6-3 to TRBJ2-4, with 7 nucleotides matching TRBD2. The CDR3 covers 16 residues. The germline CDR1 and CDR2 sequences are MNHEY and SVGEGT. The V segment lost 4 bases and the J segment 0 bases; nucleotides outside the gene matches: 6. CDR3 DNA: TGTGCCAGCAGTTCCCTAGCGGAAATAGCCAAAAACATTCAGTACTTC. It specifies CASSSLAEIAKNIQYF.

The rearrangement uses TRBV5-1 and TRBJ2-3; 13 bases fit TRBD2. This CDR3 has 16 amino acids. Germline CDR1 reads SGHRS; CDR2 reads YFSETQ. Trimming removed 4 bases from V and 3 bases from J; junction bases left unmatched: 5. This CDR3 is CASSAGLAGATDTQYF. CDR3 coding DNA: TGCGCCAGCAGCGCCGGACTAGCGGGAGCAACAGATACGCAGTATTTT.

This clone was seen only a few times. The V call is TRBV28, the J call TRBJ1-3; 7 bases line up with TRBD1. The CDR3 runs 14 residues. Trimming cost V 4 bases and J 4 bases; bases outside gene matches: 4. CDR1 is MDHEN and CDR2 is SYDVKM in the germline V gene. The CDR3 bases are TGTGCCAGCAGTTCCCAGGGGGAAGGAAACACCATATATTTT. As protein: CASSSQGEGNTIYF. The full variable domain, in which reference TRBV28 and TRBJ1-3 provide the parts outside the CDR3, is DVKVTQSSRYLVKRTGEKVFLECVQDMDHENMFWYRQDPGLGLRLIYFSYDVKMKEKGDIPEGYSVSREKKERFSLILESASTNQTSMYLCASSSQGEGNTIYFGEGSWLTVV.

The chain joins TRBV4-1 to TRBJ1-1; D remains ambiguous. Trimming pared 0 bases from V and 2 bases from J, leaving 13 bases between. The CDR3 loop spans 16 amino acids. CDR1 is MGHRA and CDR2 is YSYEKL in the germline V gene. Here the CDR3 reads CASSQEPQTSNTEAFF. CDR3 coding DNA: TGCGCCAGCAGCCAAGAGCCCCAGACTAGTAACACTGAAGCTTTCTTT.

V gene TRBV2 combines with J gene TRBJ1-3; D is unclear. Germline V CDR1 and CDR2: SNHLY, FYNNEI. V was pared by 6 bases and J by 0 bases, with 9 bases between. The CDR3 covers 14 residues. The CDR3 DNA follows: TGTGCCAGCAGCGGACTGTTCTCTGGAAACACCATATATTTT. Translating gives CASSGLFSGNTIYF. Full variable domain (missing parts from reference TRBV2 and TRBJ1-3): EPEVTQTPSHQVTQMGQEVILRCVPISNHLYFYWYRQILGQKVEFLVSFYNNEISEKSEIFDDQFSVERPDGSNFTLKIRSTKLEDSAMYFCASSGLFSGNTIYFGEGSWLTVV.

The chain uses TRBV5-4 and TRBJ2-3, with 8 bases identical to TRBD2. The trim removed 3 bases at V and 4 bases at J, leaving 10 bases unmatched. This CDR3 spans 16 amino acids. The V gene's germline CDR1 is SGHNT and CDR2 YYREEE (reference sequence). The CDR3 loop is CASSSKLAGTSDTQYF. In DNA, the CDR3 is TGTGCCAGCAGCTCCAAGTTAGCGGGGACATCAGATACGCAGTATTTT. The full variable domain, in which reference TRBV5-4 and TRBJ2-3 provide the parts outside the CDR3, is ETGVTQSPTHLIKTRGQQVTLRCSSQSGHNTVSWYQQALGQGPQFIFQYYREEENGRGNFPPRFSGLQFPNYSSELNVNALELDDSALYLCASSSKLAGTSDTQYFGPGTRLTVL.

The chain joins TRBV5-1 to TRBJ2-1, with 13 bases matching TRBD2. Trimming took 0 bases from V and 6 from J; bases not matched to a gene: 3. This CDR3 has 16 amino acids. The germline V gene has CDR1 SGHRS and CDR2 YFSETQ. Here the CDR3 reads CASSLALAGGVNEQFF. CDR3 DNA sequence: TGCGCCAGCAGCTTGGCACTAGCGGGAGGGGTCAATGAGCAGTTCTTC.

The chain employs TRBV5-4 and TRBJ2-3; the D gene is possibly TRBD2 (6 bases). V gave up 1 base and J gave up 0 bases, with 12 bases separating them. Germline V lookup: CDR1 SGHNT, CDR2 YYREEE (reference sequence). The CDR3 contains 16 residues. This CDR3 reads CASSLSGGVSTDTQYF. In DNA form, the CDR3 reads TGTGCCAGCAGCTTGAGTGGCGGGGTCAGCACAGATACGCAGTATTTT. The variable domain in full, completed from reference TRBV5-4 and TRBJ2-3, reads ETGVTQSPTHLIKTRGQQVTLRCSSQSGHNTVSWYQQALGQGPQFIFQYYREEENGRGNFPPRFSGLQFPNYSSELNVNALELDDSALYLCASSLSGGVSTDTQYFGPGTRLTVL.

This clone was observed once. The CDR3 bases are TGTGCCAGCTCACCACGGGCAGACAACGGCTATGGCTACACCTTC. Its protein product is CASSPRADNGYGYTF. The rearrangement joins TRBV18 to TRBJ1-2; D is undetermined. The CDR3 has 15 residues. The V end was cut by 1 base, the J end by 4 bases, with 13 bases between. Germline assignment: CDR1 KGHSH and CDR2 LQKENI.

The chain combines TRBV18 with TRBJ2-7, with 9 bases lining up with TRBD2. The CDR3 totals 14 residues. Germline CDR1 reads KGHSH; CDR2 reads LQKENI. V dropped 4 bases and J dropped 3; count of bases not matched to a gene: 4. CDR3 DNA: TGTGCCAGCTCACAGGCTAGCGGGAACTACGAGCAGTACTTC. This encodes CASSQASGNYEQYF.

This rearrangement joins TRBV29-1 to TRBJ2-1; D not resolved. Trimming pared 2 bases from V and 4 bases from J, leaving 6 bases between. This CDR3 contains 12 residues. CDR1 is SQVTM, CDR2 ANQGSEA, per germline. The CDR3 loop reads CSVEPGYNEQFF. CDR3 DNA sequence: TGCAGCGTTGAACCAGGATACAATGAGCAGTTCTTC.

At least ten counts were recorded for this clone. This chain uses TRBV6-5 with TRBJ1-2; TRBD1 might be the D (6 bases). V lost 0 bases and J 3 bases, leaving 11 bases between the germline ends. Germline V gives CDR1 MNHEY, CDR2 SVGAGI. The CDR3 has 15 amino acids. The CDR3 here is CASSYSTGPDYGYTF. The CDR3, as DNA: TGTGCCAGCAGTTACTCGACAGGTCCGGACTATGGCTACACCTTC.

The chain links TRBV18 to TRBJ1-3; no definite D call. CDR1 is KGHSH, CDR2 LQKENI, per germline. This CDR3 spans 12 amino acids. V was cut by 3 bases and J by 7 bases, with 7 bases left in between. In DNA form, the CDR3 reads TGTGCCAGCTCACCCGACACCAACACCATATATTTT. It encodes CASSPDTNTIYF.

This clone was counted many times. CDR3 in amino acids: CASSGGQGTGMSYGYTF. The DNA of the CDR3 is TGTGCCAGCAGCGGTGGACAGGGGACAGGGATGTCCTATGGCTACACCTTC. This sequence joins TRBV5-4 and TRBJ1-2, with TRBD1 matching over 9 bases. The germline gives CDR1 SGHNT, CDR2 YYREEE (reference sequence). The junction had 14 bases not matched to a gene; V was cut back by 4 bases and J by 4 bases. The CDR3 is 17 amino acids.

The CDR3 nucleotides are TGCGCCAGCAGCCTGCAAGGACAGGGCGTTGGTACTGAAGCTTTCTTT. It is translated as CASSLQGQGVGTEAFF. The chain has TRBV4-1 and TRBJ1-1; 8 positions match TRBD1. This CDR3 region has 16 residues. From germline, CDR1 is MGHRA and CDR2 YSYEKL. V shed 4 bases and J 5 bases; nucleotides not matched to a gene: 12.

There are a few counts of this clone. The J gene is TRBJ2-1, the V gene TRBV2; possible D gene TRBD2, 6 bases. The CDR3 covers 17 residues. The germline V gene encodes CDR1 SNHLY and CDR2 FYNNEI. V was clipped by 4 bases and J by 5 bases, with 21 bases between them. CDR3 nucleotide sequence: TGTGCCAGCAGTGGTTACGAAACAGCAGGAGGGGACAATGAGCAGTTCTTC. It is translated as CASSGYETAGGDNEQFF. Full variable domain (remainder filled in from reference TRBV2 and TRBJ2-1): EPEVTQTPSHQVTQMGQEVILRCVPISNHLYFYWYRQILGQKVEFLVSFYNNEISEKSEIFDDQFSVERPDGSNFTLKIRSTKLEDSAMYFCASSGYETAGGDNEQFFGPGTRLTVL.

V gene TRBV3-1 (or the pseudogene TRBV3-2) combines with J gene TRBJ1-1; no clear D gene. Germline-derived CDR1 and CDR2 are LGHDT and YNNKEL (reference sequence). The CDR3 has 14 residues. The V end was cut by 1 base, the J end by 5 bases, with 11 bases between. CDR3 DNA: TGTGCCAGCAGCCAAGGACATCGTGGGACTGAAGCTTTCTTT. It encodes CASSQGHRGTEAFF.

The chain combines TRBV7-3 with TRBJ2-3; 11 nucleotides match TRBD2. Germline-derived CDR1 and CDR2 are SGHTA and FQGTGA. V shed 5 bases, J shed 4 bases, and the junction held 8 bases outside the gene matches. The CDR3 sequence is 16 residues long. The CDR3 bases are TGTGCCAGCAGCCCTCTAGCGGGAGGCCCTTCAGATACGCAGTATTTT. It translates to CASSPLAGGPSDTQYF.

The rearrangement joins TRBV7-2 to TRBJ2-3, with 7 bases matching TRBD2. CDR1 and CDR2 (germline): SGHTA, FQGNSA. The V and J ends lost 5 bases and 2 bases, in that order; junction bases with no gene match: 13. This CDR3 is built from 17 residues. CDR3 protein: CASSPSWGGPITDTQYF. In nucleotides, the CDR3 is TGTGCCAGCAGCCCGAGTTGGGGGGGTCCAATCACAGATACGCAGTATTTT.

The chain joins TRBV6-5 to TRBJ1-4; D gene ambiguous. Trimming took off 2 bases at V and 8 bases at J, with 9 bases between the two ends. The CDR3 has 13 residues. CDR1 MNHEY and CDR2 SVGAGI come from the germline V gene. As DNA, the CDR3 is TGTGCCAGCAGTTACGCCACATACGAAAAACTGTTTTTT. Its protein product is CASSYATYEKLFF.